The clone carrying this T cell receptor (beta chain) has a handful of counts. This specimen includes other DNA sequences encoding the same CDR3. This sample is drawn from a study of control samples from healthy donors and cancer patients. Clones were sequenced by immunoSEQ multiplex PCR, and TCRdb holds only the in-frame ones, with some missing. Among more than 100,000 clones, roughly 91% were seen once, and the ten largest hold approximately 7.5%. This receptor was taken from a man between 50 and 59 years old with head and neck cancer. The sample was PBMCs.

The CDR3 DNA follows: TGTGCCAGCAGCTTAGAGGCGCAGGGGTACAATGAGCAGTTCTTC. It encodes CASSLEAQGYNEQFF. The chain has TRBV11-3 and TRBJ2-1; D may be TRBD1 (6 bases). V lost 0 bases and J 4 bases, leaving 10 bases between the germline ends. CDR1 SGHNT and CDR2 YENEEA come from the germline V gene. CDR3 length equals 15 residues.